The 11 T cell receptor beta chains reported below all come from one sample, sequenced in a study of T cell changes during pregnancy in multiple sclerosis. Using immunoSEQ multiplex PCR, the repertoire was profiled, and TCRdb retains in-frame clones only, with some absent. The sample includes about 61,000 clones, more than 80% of them seen just once. This specimen was peripheral blood, taken in the first trimester of pregnancy. These receptors were collected from a female donor in good health, enrolled as a control in a pregnancy study.

The chain links TRBV4-3 to TRBJ1-4, with no clear D. Germline assignment: CDR1 LGHNA and CDR2 YSLEER. Trimming cost V 0 bases and J 1 base, with 6 bases left between them. The CDR3 has 15 amino acids. DNA for the CDR3: TGCGCCAGCAGCCAAGATCGGGGAACTAATGAAAAACTGTTTTTT. Its translation is CASSQDRGTNEKLFF.

V gene TRBV4-3 combines with J gene TRBJ2-1; D gene uncertain. The CDR3 has 16 amino acids. V shed 1 base and J shed 8 bases, with 18 bases lying between them. Germline CDR1 reads LGHNA; CDR2 reads YSLEER. CDR3 DNA: TGCGCCAGCAGCCAAGTCGTTCCCAGGCCGCGCGATGAGCAGTTCTTC. Its protein is CASSQVVPRPRDEQFF.

This chain joins TRBV4-1 and TRBJ1-5; 8 positions match TRBD1. The CDR3 extends over 21 amino acids. Per germline, CDR1 MGHRA and CDR2 YSYEKL. Trimming took 0 bases from V and 2 from J; bases not matched to a gene: 18. The DNA for the CDR3 is TGCGCCAGCAGCCAAGATCAAAGGACAGGGCGAATAAGGGTGGGCAATCAGCCCCAGCATTTT. The encoded protein is CASSQDQRTGRIRVGNQPQHF.

The genes are TRBV28 and TRBJ2-2, with 8 bases matching TRBD1. After removal of 3 bases from V and 2 bases from J, the junction contained 5 bases not matched to a gene. The CDR3 length is 16 residues. Per the germline V gene, CDR1 is MDHEN and CDR2 is SYDVKM. CDR3 protein: CASSFWTGPNTGELFF. The CDR3 DNA is TGTGCCAGCAGTTTTTGGACAGGGCCCAACACCGGGGAGCTGTTTTTT.

The rearrangement uses TRBV7-2 and TRBJ2-3; TRBD2 aligns across 15 bases. The V segment lost 0 bases and the J segment 4 bases; nucleotides outside the gene matches: 8. Germline CDR1 reads SGHTA; CDR2 reads FQGNSA. This CDR3 region has 19 residues. The DNA of the CDR3 is TGTGCCAGCAGCTTAGCCCTGTGGACTAGCGGGGGGGCGGCAGATACGCAGTATTTT. Translating it yields CASSLALWTSGGAADTQYF.

The J gene is TRBJ1-5, the V gene TRBV7-2; D not certain. The CDR3 has 12 amino acids. The germline V and J ends were trimmed by 5 bases and 4 bases, with 6 bases remaining between them. Germline CDR1 is SGHTA and CDR2 is FQGNSA. The CDR3 DNA sequence: TGTGCCAGCAGCCCGAGTAATCAGCCCCAGCATTTT. Protein product: CASSPSNQPQHF.

The gene calls are TRBV7-2 and TRBJ1-1; D is undetermined. The CDR3 covers 14 residues. V was cut by 1 base and J by 1 base, with 7 bases left in between. From germline, CDR1 is SGHTA and CDR2 FQGNSA. The DNA of the CDR3 is TGTGCCAGCAGCTTAGTGCCCGGGAACACTGAAGCTTTCTTT. Protein sequence: CASSLVPGNTEAFF.

The chain carries TRBV2 and TRBJ2-5; 9 nucleotides match TRBD2. The germline CDR1 and CDR2 sequences are SNHLY and FYNNEI. This CDR3 is built from 15 residues. V dropped 2 bases and J dropped 5; count of bases not matched to a gene: 6. The DNA of the CDR3 is TGTGCCAGCAGTGAACGGAGCGGGGGGCCGGAGACCCAGTACTTC. It yields the protein CASSERSGGPETQYF.

The genes are TRBV5-4 and TRBJ2-7; 7 nucleotides match TRBD2. The CDR3 consists of 13 residues. V lost 4 bases to trimming and J lost 6 bases; unmatched junction nucleotides: 7. CDR1 and CDR2 (germline): SGHNT, YYREEE (reference sequence). CDR3 DNA: TGTGCCAGCAGCCAGCCAGGGAGGGTCGAGCAGTACTTC. It specifies CASSQPGRVEQYF.

The CDR3 region has the DNA TGTGCCTGGGGGACAGACACTAACTATGGCTACACCTTC. Encoded protein: CAWGTDTNYGYTF. This sequence joins TRBV30 and TRBJ1-2, with 7 bases lining up with TRBD1. The trim removed 5 bases at V and 0 bases at J, leaving 3 bases unmatched. The V gene's germline CDR1 is GTSNPN and CDR2 SVGIG (reference sequence). The CDR3 contains 13 residues. The full variable domain, its missing parts supplied by reference TRBV30 and TRBJ1-2, is SQTIHQWPATLVQPVGSPLSLECTVEGTSNPNLYWYRQAAGRGLQLLFYSVGIGQISSEVPQNLSASRPQDRQFILSSKKLLLSDSGFYLCAWGTDTNYGYTFGSGTRLTVV.

DNA of the CDR3: TGTGCCAGCAGCTTCCTCTCGACAGCTAATCAGCCCCAGCATTTT. It codes for CASSFLSTANQPQHF. The rearrangement uses TRBV5-5 and TRBJ1-5; TRBD1 might be the D (5 bases). Trimming stripped 2 bases from V and 4 bases from J, with 13 bases between. Per germline, CDR1 SGHKS and CDR2 YYEKEE (reference sequence). The CDR3 contains 15 residues.